This TCR beta chain was captured in a study of blood T cell repertoires in COVID-19. Study-wide context: PBMCs, B-cell-depleted T cells, or T cells provided the cDNA or gDNA that made up the material.

In the authors' workflow: Estimation of nucleated cell counts was performed using reference gene primer amplification. Only in-frame clones appear in the TCRdb table, and some are missing; sequencing was by immunoSEQ multiplex PCR. V and J calls and clone size are as listed in that table; D and trimming were resolved from the DNA. The repertoire includes roughly 700,000 clones, 85% to 90% of them detected once, and around 0.3% sits in the top ten. After removal of 6 bases from V and 4 bases from J, the junction contained 7 bases not matched to a gene. This CDR3 is built from 15 residues. Germline CDR1 is LNHDA and CDR2 is SQIVND (reference sequence).

The V and J genes are TRBV19 and TRBJ2-5, with 11 bases matching TRBD1. This sequence was found in a young woman with acute or convalescent COVID-19. Sequencing was performed on peripheral blood. In DNA, the CDR3 is TGTGCCAGTAGCCGGGGACAGGGGGGACCAGAGACCCAGTACTTC. Its protein is CASSRGQGGPETQYF.